This T cell receptor beta chain was obtained from a study of shared clonotypes between healthy human individuals. Notes on this clone: What it binds is unknown.

The test was conducted at deep level. The method was immunoSEQ multiplex PCR; TCRdb's version includes in-frame clones alone and lacks a portion of them. This table has fewer than 200,000 clones, approximately 62% appearing once. General study results and limits: Shared across a handful of donors were around 5% of the naive CD4 clonotypes.

CDR3 size: 13 residues. Germline CDR1 and CDR2: SGHTS and YDEGEE. V shed 0 bases and J shed 8 bases, with 8 bases lying between them. This chain links TRBV5-8 with TRBJ2-2; D unresolved. The sequence came from a man aged 30 to 45 in good health. Material: memory CD4+ T cells sorted from blood. Subset given: CD45RA-negative fraction. The CDR3 DNA reads as TGTGCCAGCAGCTTGGTTGAGAGGGGGGAGCTGTTTTTT. Translation gives CASSLVERGELFF.